The 32 T cell receptor beta chains listed next were all sequenced from one sample in a study of T cell responses to AZD1222 COVID-19 vaccine. Data came from immunoSEQ multiplex PCR; TCRdb stores just in-frame clones and leaves some out. The data hold just over 150,000 clones, with roughly nine tenths observed a single time. The starting material was peripheral blood, obtained 28 days after the second AZD1222 dose. The origin of the receptors is an adult who received the AZD1222 COVID-19 vaccine.

The chain combines TRBV10-3 with TRBJ1-2; D perhaps matches TRBD1 (6 bases). The germline V gene encodes CDR1 ENHRY and CDR2 SYGVKD. V was pared by 4 bases and J by 4 bases, with 16 bases between. The CDR3 contains 15 residues. The CDR3 nucleotides read TGTGCCATCAGTGTGTCAGGGGCGCAGAGCTATGGCTACACCTTC. As protein: CAISVSGAQSYGYTF.

This clone was seen once. The J gene is TRBJ2-7, the V gene TRBV4-1; 7 bases align to TRBD2. V shed 0 bases and J 3 bases; nucleotides not matched to a gene: 5. CDR1 is MGHRA and CDR2 is YSYEKL in the germline V gene. This CDR3 contains 15 residues. The CDR3 bases are TGCGCCAGCAGCCAAGAATTGCGGGAGTTCTACGAGCAGTACTTC. It specifies CASSQELREFYEQYF.

The V call is TRBV29-1, the J call TRBJ2-7; a possible D gene is TRBD1 (5 bases). Germline CDR1 SQVTM, CDR2 ANQGSEA. Between the trimmed V and J ends, which lost 4 bases and 6 bases, there was a span of 13 bases. The CDR3 loop spans 12 amino acids. The CDR3, as DNA: TGCAGCGTTGGTCAGGGAAGAGCCGAGCAGTACTTC. Translating gives CSVGQGRAEQYF.

This chain uses TRBV27 with TRBJ1-2, with a possible D match to TRBD1 (6 bases). The CDR3 covers 15 residues. Trimming stripped 3 bases from V and 1 base from J, with 12 bases between. CDR1 and CDR2 from the germline V gene are MNHEY and SMNVEV (reference sequence). CDR3 residues: CASSFTGNNNYGYTF. The CDR3 region has the DNA TGTGCCAGCAGTTTCACAGGGAATAATAACTATGGCTACACCTTC.

The genes are TRBV7-8 and TRBJ2-1; D call uncertain. The V and J ends lost 8 bases and 0 bases respectively, with 17 bases between them. The germline CDR1 and CDR2 sequences are SGHVS and FQNEAQ. The CDR3 totals 16 residues. CDR3 in DNA: TGTGCCAGCCGCCTGTCGCGGTTAAGCTCCTACAATGAGCAGTTCTTC. This codes for CASRLSRLSSYNEQFF.

CDR3 in DNA: TGTGCCAGCTCACCAGAAGGTTACGAGCAGTACTTC. Translated, it gives CASSPEGYEQYF. This sequence joins TRBV18 and TRBJ2-7; D gene uncertain. The CDR3 covers 12 residues. Trimming cost V 2 bases and J 4 bases, with 6 bases left between them. CDR1 KGHSH and CDR2 LQKENI come from the germline V gene.

This rearrangement joins TRBV6-6 to TRBJ1-4; 8 nucleotides line up with TRBD1. CDR1 and CDR2 (germline): MNHNY, SVGAGI (reference sequence). V lost 7 bases, J lost 2 bases, and 6 bases stayed unmatched. The CDR3 consists of 15 residues. The CDR3 DNA reads TGTGCCAGCAACGACAGGGGTGGTACTAATGAAAAACTGTTTTTT. This encodes CASNDRGGTNEKLFF.

The chain uses TRBV5-1 and TRBJ2-3, with D possibly matching TRBD1 (5 bases). The length of the CDR3 is 14 residues. The germline CDR1 and CDR2 sequences are SGHRS and YFSETQ. Trimming removed 4 bases from V and 4 bases from J, with 13 bases in between. DNA of the CDR3: TGCGCCAGCAGCCCAGGGCTTAATCCAGATACGCAGTATTTT. Its protein product is CASSPGLNPDTQYF.

The rearrangement links TRBV19 to TRBJ1-5; D uncertain. Trimming pared 1 base from V and 1 base from J, leaving 5 bases between. CDR1 LNHDA and CDR2 SQIVND come from the germline V gene (reference sequence). The CDR3 sequence is 14 residues long. The CDR3, as DNA: TGTGCCAGTAGTATAGTACGGAGCAATCAGCCCCAGCATTTT. Protein product: CASSIVRSNQPQHF.

J is TRBJ1-1 and V is TRBV10-3; a possible D gene is TRBD1 (5 bases). The CDR3 extends over 14 amino acids. Germline values: CDR1 ENHRY, CDR2 SYGVKD. Trimming removed 10 bases from V and 0 bases from J, with 15 bases in between. Here the CDR3 reads CATGGGTMNTEAFF. In nucleotides, the CDR3 is TGTGCCACCGGGGGGGGGACCATGAACACTGAAGCTTTCTTT.

This clone was detected only a few times. V and J are TRBV30 and TRBJ2-5, with D possibly called TRBD1 or TRBD2 (6 bases each). The CDR3 covers 13 residues. Germline values: CDR1 GTSNPN, CDR2 SVGIG (reference sequence). V was clipped by 2 bases and J by 5 bases, with 12 bases between them. The chain's CDR3 is CAWSWGARETQYF. CDR3 nucleotide sequence: TGTGCCTGGAGTTGGGGGGCGAGGGAGACCCAGTACTTC.

This chain connects TRBV5-1 to TRBJ1-1; D gene unclear. Germline V gives CDR1 SGHRS, CDR2 YFSETQ. Deletions cut 3 bases from V and 5 bases from J, with 11 bases between. The CDR3 spans 13 residues. The CDR3 DNA reads TGCGCCAGCAGCTCGGTAAGAGGGACTGAAGCTTTCTTT. As protein: CASSSVRGTEAFF. Filled out from reference TRBV5-1 and TRBJ1-1, the complete variable domain reads KAGVTQTPRYLIKTRGQQVTLSCSPISGHRSVSWYQQTPGQGLQFLFEYFSETQRNKGNFPGRFSGRQFSNSRSEMNVSTLELGDSALYLCASSSVRGTEAFFGQGTRLTVV.

The rearrangement links TRBV6-1 to TRBJ1-5; possible D gene TRBD1, 6 bases. Germline V gene sequence: CDR1 MNHNS, CDR2 SASEGT. This CDR3 contains 18 residues. With 3 bases removed from V and 2 bases from J, the gap between germline ends came to 20 bases. The CDR3 is CASSDVPEGGHGNQPQHF. The CDR3 DNA is TGTGCCAGCAGTGACGTCCCCGAAGGGGGACACGGCAATCAGCCCCAGCATTTT.

This chain uses TRBV27 with TRBJ2-7; 12 bases agree with TRBD1. The germline CDR1 and CDR2 sequences are MNHEY and SMNVEV (reference sequence). V was clipped by 9 bases and J by 0 bases; unmatched bases: 12. The CDR3 loop spans 17 amino acids. CDR3: CASPPGQGAPRSYEQYF. The CDR3 DNA reads TGTGCCAGTCCACCGGGACAGGGGGCTCCTCGCTCCTACGAGCAGTACTTC.

As DNA, the CDR3 is TGTGCCAGCAGTTTATCGTCCCCCGGGACATATAGAACTAATGAAAAACTGTTTTTT. Translation: CASSLSSPGTYRTNEKLFF. V and J are TRBV27 and TRBJ1-4, with D maybe TRBD1 (6 bases). Trimming shortened V by 0 bases and J by 1 base, and 18 bases separated the two germline ends. CDR3 length: 19 amino acids. The germline CDR1 and CDR2 sequences are MNHEY and SMNVEV (reference sequence). The variable domain in full, completed from reference TRBV27 and TRBJ1-4, reads EAQVTQNPRYLITVTGKKLTVTCSQNMNHEYMSWYRQDPGLGLRQIYYSMNVEVTDKGDVPEGYKVSRKEKRNFPLILESPSPNQTSLYFCASSLSSPGTYRTNEKLFFGSGTQLSVL.

The rearrangement uses TRBV7-9 and TRBJ1-1; 10 bases agree with TRBD1. Germline lookup yields CDR1 SEHNR and CDR2 FQNEAQ (reference sequence). The CDR3 runs to 13 residues. The V gene end was trimmed by 7 bases and the J gene end by 5 bases; junction bases not matched to a gene: 4. CDR3 in amino acids: CASNPGQGTEAFF. The CDR3 bases are TGTGCCAGCAACCCGGGACAGGGGACTGAAGCTTTCTTT.

The gene calls are TRBV6-6 and TRBJ2-7; unclear D gene. Germline V gives CDR1 MNHNY, CDR2 SVGAGI (reference sequence). The ends were cut back, 0 bases at V and 3 bases at J, with 9 bases in the middle. CDR3 length: 14 residues. CDR3 region: CASSYSGNLYEQYF. The CDR3 DNA reads TGTGCCAGCAGTTACTCGGGGAATCTCTACGAGCAGTACTTC.

V gene TRBV2 combines with J gene TRBJ1-2; possibly TRBD1 for D (5 bases). Trimming shortened V by 3 bases and J by 6 bases, and 11 bases separated the two germline ends. CDR1 is SNHLY and CDR2 is FYNNEI in the germline V gene. This CDR3 has 13 residues. CDR3 DNA: TGTGCCAGCAGTGACGGGACGTTTGATGGCTACACCTTC. This encodes CASSDGTFDGYTF. The full variable domain, in which reference TRBV2 and TRBJ1-2 provide the parts outside the CDR3, is EPEVTQTPSHQVTQMGQEVILRCVPISNHLYFYWYRQILGQKVEFLVSFYNNEISEKSEIFDDQFSVERPDGSNFTLKIRSTKLEDSAMYFCASSDGTFDGYTFGSGTRLTVV.

The rearrangement links TRBV18 to TRBJ1-1, with D possibly matching TRBD1 (5 bases). V was clipped by 1 base and J by 2 bases, with 8 bases between them. There are 14 residues in the CDR3. CDR1 is KGHSH, CDR2 LQKENI, per germline. The CDR3, as DNA: TGTGCCAGCTCACCACGAGGGGTCAACACTGAAGCTTTCTTT. Amino acids: CASSPRGVNTEAFF.

The chain has TRBV6-5 and TRBJ1-6, with D possibly TRBD1 on 5 matching bases. With 4 bases removed from V and 6 bases from J, the gap between germline ends came to 13 bases. The germline V gene has CDR1 MNHEY and CDR2 SVGAGI. This CDR3 comprises 15 residues. CDR3 residues: CASSSAGRSNSPLHF. In DNA form, the CDR3 reads TGTGCCAGCAGTTCCGCAGGGAGAAGTAATTCACCCCTCCACTTT.

The V and J genes are TRBV28 and TRBJ1-2; D call uncertain. Germline CDR1 is MDHEN and CDR2 is SYDVKM. Trimming left V 8 bases short and J 0 bases short, with 10 bases between. CDR3 length: 13 residues. In nucleotides, the CDR3 is TGTGCCAGCCCCGCGGAAGCTAACTATGGCTACACCTTC. This gives the protein CASPAEANYGYTF.

V usage is TRBV6-5 and J usage is TRBJ2-4, with 7 bases identical to TRBD2. CDR1 and CDR2 (germline): MNHEY, SVGAGI. J lost 8 bases, V lost 4 bases, and 8 bases had no gene match. The length of the CDR3 is 14 residues. In DNA, the CDR3 is TGTGCCAGCAGTTCTTGGACTAGGGGCGACATTCAGTACTTC. Translated: CASSSWTRGDIQYF.

The V call is TRBV7-3, the J call TRBJ2-1, with TRBD2 matching over 10 bases. CDR1 and CDR2 from the germline V gene are SGHTA and FQGTGA. V shed 5 bases and J 7 bases; nucleotides not matched to a gene: 8. The CDR3 is 15 residues long. The CDR3 reads CASSERTSGLNEQFF. CDR3 sequence (DNA): TGTGCCAGCAGCGAAAGGACTAGCGGTTTAAATGAGCAGTTCTTC.

V gene TRBV27 combines with J gene TRBJ1-1; TRBD1 is a possible D gene (5 bases). CDR3 size: 16 residues. Trimming stripped 2 bases from V and 1 base from J, with 14 bases between. Germline V gene sequence: CDR1 MNHEY, CDR2 SMNVEV (reference sequence). The CDR3 coding sequence is TGTGCCAGCAGTTTAAATCGGGGGTCGAGGAACACTGAAGCTTTCTTT. It yields the protein CASSLNRGSRNTEAFF.

The chain has TRBV11-3 and TRBJ2-5; 11 nucleotides line up with TRBD2. The V gene end was trimmed by 4 bases and the J gene end by 4 bases; junction bases not matched to a gene: 5. Germline CDR1 is SGHNT and CDR2 is YENEEA. The CDR3 is 15 residues long. The CDR3 region is CASSWGLADGETQYF. Written as DNA, the CDR3 is TGTGCCAGCAGCTGGGGACTAGCGGATGGAGAGACCCAGTACTTC. The full variable domain, in which reference TRBV11-3 and TRBJ2-5 provide the parts outside the CDR3, is EAGVVQSPRYKIIEKKQPVAFWCNPISGHNTLYWYLQNLGQGPELLIRYENEEAVDDSQLPKDRFSAERLKGVDSTLKIQPAELGDSAVYLCASSWGLADGETQYFGPGTRLLVL.

This clone was recorded once. The chain recombines TRBV2 with TRBJ2-7; either TRBD1 or TRBD2 may fit D (6 bases each). This CDR3 comprises 13 residues. Trimming took 6 bases from V and 2 from J, leaving 11 bases between them. The V gene's germline CDR1 is SNHLY and CDR2 FYNNEI. The CDR3 here is CASRGGWAYEQYF. The CDR3 DNA reads as TGTGCCAGCAGGGGGGGCTGGGCCTACGAGCAGTACTTC.

The chain joins TRBV30 to TRBJ2-5, with D possibly TRBD2 on 6 matching bases. The CDR3 is 13 residues long. V gave up 3 bases and J gave up 5 bases, with 13 bases separating them. Germline CDR1 is GTSNPN and CDR2 is SVGIG (reference sequence). The CDR3 DNA reads as TGTGCCTGGAGGTTGGGAGGTTCGGAGACCCAGTACTTC. It yields the protein CAWRLGGSETQYF.

This rearrangement joins TRBV27 to TRBJ1-1; D is unresolved. This CDR3 has 11 amino acids. Germline V gives CDR1 MNHEY, CDR2 SMNVEV (reference sequence). V lost 6 bases and J lost 8, with 10 bases in between. CDR3 nucleotides: TGTGCCAGCAGGGTGGGAGGAGAAGCTTTCTTT. The encoded protein is CASRVGGEAFF.

V and J are TRBV15 and TRBJ2-7; D unresolved. From germline, CDR1 is LNHNV and CDR2 YYDKDF (reference sequence). The V and J ends lost 9 bases and 6 bases respectively, with 12 bases between them. This CDR3 is built from 11 residues. The DNA for the CDR3 is TGTGCCACTACCTATCTTGGCGAGCAGTACTTC. Its translation is CATTYLGEQYF.

CDR3 sequence (DNA): TGTGCCAGCAGCTTATCTAGCGAGCAGTACTTC. It yields the protein CASSLSSEQYF. The chain carries TRBV7-9 and TRBJ2-7; D call uncertain. Trimming removed 2 bases at V and 6 bases at J, with 5 bases between. The germline V gene encodes CDR1 SEHNR and CDR2 FQNEAQ (reference sequence). The CDR3 consists of 11 residues.

V gene TRBV14 combines with J gene TRBJ2-1, with TRBD1 as a possible D gene (6 bases). The CDR3 is made up of 18 amino acids. The germline CDR1 and CDR2 sequences are SGHDN and FVKESK. V lost 4 bases and J 3 bases, leaving 22 bases between the germline ends. The CDR3 nucleotides are TGTGCCAGCAGCCCCCCTCGGACAGAGACGATGTTCTACAATGAGCAGTTCTTC. Residues: CASSPPRTETMFYNEQFF.

The chain couples TRBV12-5 to TRBJ2-7, with D uncertain. Trimming removed 8 bases from V and 2 bases from J, with 1 base in between. This CDR3 has 9 residues. Per germline, CDR1 LGHNT and CDR2 FRNRAP. CDR3 bases: TGTGCTAGTCCCTACGAGCAGTACTTC. This encodes CASPYEQYF.